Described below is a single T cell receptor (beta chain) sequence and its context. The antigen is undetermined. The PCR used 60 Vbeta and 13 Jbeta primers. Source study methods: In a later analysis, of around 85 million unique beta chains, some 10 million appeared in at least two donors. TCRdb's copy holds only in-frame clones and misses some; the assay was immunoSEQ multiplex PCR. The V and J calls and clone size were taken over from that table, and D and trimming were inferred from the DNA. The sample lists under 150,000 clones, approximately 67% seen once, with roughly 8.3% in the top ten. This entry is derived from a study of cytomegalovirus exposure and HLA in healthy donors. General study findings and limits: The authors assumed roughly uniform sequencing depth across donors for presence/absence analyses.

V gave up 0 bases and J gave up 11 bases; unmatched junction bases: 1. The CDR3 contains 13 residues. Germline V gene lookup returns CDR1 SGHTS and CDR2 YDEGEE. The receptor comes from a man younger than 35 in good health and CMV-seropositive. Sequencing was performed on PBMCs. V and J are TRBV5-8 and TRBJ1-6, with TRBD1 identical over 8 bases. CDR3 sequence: CASSLDRGTPLHF. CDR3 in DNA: TGTGCCAGCAGCTTGGACAGGGGGACACCCCTCCACTTT.